This is a list of T cell receptor beta chains from one sample in a study of cytomegalovirus exposure and HLA in healthy donors. This table comes from immunoSEQ multiplex PCR, and its TCRdb copy is limited to in-frame clones, with some not included. The table shows a few hundred thousand clones, with approximately 90% occurring only once. The sample consisted of PBMCs. These receptors originate from a woman under 30 in good health and CMV-seronegative. Both conserved end residues are part of each CDR3. D genes are given only for firm matches. Size is omitted from some rows. Given values are once, few, many or a class for expanded clones.

V gene	D gene	clone size	J gene	CDR3 protein	CDR3 DNA
TRBV7-2	.	.	TRBJ1-5	CASSFSGYGNQPQHF	TGTGCCAGCAGCTTCTCAGGTTATGGCAATCAGCCCCAGCATTTT
TRBV5-1	.	once	TRBJ1-2	CASSLQVDYGYTF	TGCGCCAGCAGCTTGCAGGTAGACTATGGCTACACCTTC
TRBV19	.	.	TRBJ1-4	CASSIETGSPEKLFF	TGTGCCAGTAGTATTGAAACAGGGAGCCCTGAAAAACTGTTTTTT
TRBV5-1	.	.	TRBJ2-1	CASSLDSIYNEQFF	TGCGCCAGCAGCTTGGACAGTATCTACAATGAGCAGTTCTTC
TRBV4-2	TRBD2	.	TRBJ2-1	CASSQGIAGGFREQFF	TGTGCCAGCAGCCAAGGGATAGCGGGAGGGTTCCGGGAGCAGTTCTTC
TRBV4-3	.	.	TRBJ2-7	CASSQWRQAAYEQYF	TGCGCCAGCAGCCAATGGCGACAGGCTGCCTACGAGCAGTACTTC
TRBV5-6	.	.	TRBJ2-7	CASSLGDNSYEQYF	TGTGCCAGCAGCTTGGGGGACAACTCCTACGAGCAGTACTTC
TRBV6-1	.	.	TRBJ2-1	CASSERLGSSYNEQFF	TGTGCCAGCAGTGAACGTCTAGGTAGCTCCTACAATGAGCAGTTCTTC
TRBV7-2	TRBD2	.	TRBJ2-3	CASSLASGSTDTQYF	TGTGCCAGCAGCTTGGCTAGCGGGAGCACAGATACGCAGTATTTT
TRBV25-1	.	.	TRBJ1-1	CASSGGSPNTEAFF	TGTGCCAGCAGTGGCGGCAGTCCGAACACTGAAGCTTTCTTT
TRBV2	.	.	TRBJ1-3	CASYSGNTIYF	TGTGCCAGCTACTCTGGAAACACCATATATTTT
TRBV28	.	.	TRBJ1-2	CASSLPGEANYGYTF	TGTGCCAGCAGCCTGCCGGGGGAGGCCAACTATGGCTACACCTTC
TRBV7-9	.	once	TRBJ1-1	CASSLLAGVTIF	TGTGCCAGCAGCTTACTTGCGGGGGTTACAATCTTT
TRBV27	.	.	TRBJ2-7	CASSETPRYEQYF	TGTGCCAGCAGCGAAACGCCCAGATACGAGCAGTACTTC
TRBV5-1	.	.	TRBJ1-5	CASSFYSNQPQHF	TGCGCCAGCAGTTTCTATAGCAATCAGCCCCAGCATTTT
TRBV18	TRBD1	.	TRBJ1-1	CASSLGQGVSEAFF	TGTGCCAGCTCACTGGGACAGGGGGTTTCTGAAGCTTTCTTT
TRBV7-2	TRBD1	.	TRBJ1-2	CASTAGQGRYGYTF	TGTGCCAGCACCGCCGGACAGGGCCGCTATGGCTACACCTTC
TRBV5-5	TRBD1	.	TRBJ1-2	CASSFQGGPDGYTF	TGTGCCAGCAGCTTTCAGGGGGGCCCGGATGGCTACACCTTC
TRBV30	.	.	TRBJ2-5	CAWNKETQYF	TGTGCCTGGAATAAAGAGACCCAGTACTTC
TRBV7-2	.	few	TRBJ1-1	CASSLSGQVAHQAFF	TGTGCCAGCAGCTTATCCGGACAAGTAGCACACCAAGCTTTCTTT
TRBV15	.	.	TRBJ1-3	CATSTVARGNTIYF	TGTGCCACCAGCACGGTAGCGAGAGGAAACACCATATATTTT
TRBV27	.	.	TRBJ1-6	CASGRRNNSPLHF	TGTGCCAGCGGCAGGAGGAATAATTCACCCCTCCACTTT
TRBV7-2	.	.	TRBJ2-7	CASSLRVAGTSYEQYF	TGTGCCAGCAGCTTAAGGGTGGCGGGGACCTCCTACGAGCAGTACTTC
TRBV6-4	.	.	TRBJ2-3	CASSDWGLLTDTQYF	TGTGCCAGCAGTGACTGGGGGCTACTCACAGATACGCAGTATTTT
TRBV21-1	.	few	TRBJ1-5	CASSKAPDRDNQPQHF	TGTGCCAGCAGCAAAGCGCCGGACAGGGACAATCAGCCCCAGCATTTT
TRBV30	TRBD2	.	TRBJ2-5	CAWSVPNHSGSGGQYF	TGTGCCTGGAGTGTACCTAATCATAGCGGGAGTGGCGGCCAGTACTTC
TRBV9	.	.	TRBJ2-7	CASSVTRAGEQYF	TGTGCCAGCAGCGTAACCCGGGCGGGCGAGCAGTACTTC
TRBV2	.	.	TRBJ1-2	CASSRSMNGYTF	TGTGCCAGCAGTCGATCTATGAACGGCTACACCTTC
TRBV9	TRBD2	.	TRBJ2-7	CASSVSSGEYEQYF	TGTGCCAGCAGCGTATCTAGCGGAGAATACGAGCAGTACTTC
TRBV5-6	TRBD2	.	TRBJ2-1	CASSIASGESYNEQFF	TGTGCCAGCAGCATAGCTAGCGGAGAAAGTTACAATGAGCAGTTCTTC
TRBV5-6	TRBD1	.	TRBJ2-2	CASSPLDRDTGELFF	TGTGCCAGCAGCCCGCTAGACAGGGACACCGGGGAGCTGTTTTTT
TRBV7-9	TRBD2	few	TRBJ2-3	CASSPRLAPITDTQYF	TGTGCCAGCAGCCCTCGACTAGCGCCTATCACAGATACGCAGTATTTT
TRBV7-9	.	few	TRBJ2-5	CASSYPPPNQETQYF	TGTGCCAGCAGCTATCCGCCCCCTAATCAAGAGACCCAGTACTTC
TRBV19	.	once	TRBJ1-2	CASSRGGSDYGYTF	TGTGCCAGTAGTCGAGGGGGATCGGACTATGGCTACACCTTC
TRBV5-1	TRBD2	.	TRBJ2-7	CASSPGLAGDSYEQYF	TGCGCCAGCAGCCCCGGACTAGCGGGTGACTCCTACGAGCAGTACTTC
TRBV4-1	TRBD2	.	TRBJ2-3	CASSPGTSVDTQYF	TGCGCCAGCAGCCCGGGGACTAGTGTAGATACGCAGTATTTT
TRBV7-9	TRBD2	.	TRBJ2-4	CASSLVTASGSQDIQYF	TGTGCCAGCAGCTTAGTAACGGCTAGCGGGAGCCAGGACATTCAGTACTTC
TRBV7-9	.	.	TRBJ2-1	CASSLEDEQFF	TGTGCCAGCAGCTTGGAGGATGAGCAGTTCTTC
TRBV9	.	.	TRBJ1-6	CASSVARGQNSPLHF	TGTGCCAGCAGCGTAGCTCGGGGACAAAATTCACCCCTCCACTTT
TRBV5-1	.	.	TRBJ1-2	CASSLAEESGYTF	TGCGCCAGCAGCTTGGCAGAAGAATCTGGCTACACCTTC
TRBV10-3	.	.	TRBJ2-7	CAISENNYEQYF	TGTGCCATCAGTGAGAACAATTACGAGCAGTACTTC
TRBV21-1	.	.	TRBJ2-5	CASSKEGQGARQETQYF	TGTGCCAGCAGCAAAGAGGGGCAGGGGGCGCGACAAGAGACCCAGTACTTC
TRBV6-1	.	.	TRBJ1-2	CASSEARQDGYTF	TGTGCCAGCAGTGAAGCTCGACAGGATGGCTACACCTTC
TRBV7-8	.	.	TRBJ1-3	CASSLFRTESGNTIYF	TGTGCCAGCAGCTTATTTCGTACAGAGTCTGGAAACACCATATATTTT
TRBV5-6	TRBD1	.	TRBJ1-1	CASSLWDRDLTEAFF	TGTGCCAGCAGCTTGTGGGACAGGGACCTCACTGAAGCTTTCTTT
TRBV4-2	TRBD1	.	TRBJ1-1	CASSQEGTGLAEAFF	TGTGCCAGCAGCCAAGAAGGGACAGGGTTGGCTGAAGCTTTCTTT
TRBV4-1	.	.	TRBJ1-2	CASSGTGSGYTF	TGCGCCAGCAGCGGGACTGGATCGGGCTACACCTTC
TRBV27	.	.	TRBJ2-7	CASSLGGQPSYEQYF	TGTGCCAGCAGTTTAGGTGGACAGCCCTCCTACGAGCAGTACTTC
TRBV10-3	.	.	TRBJ1-2	CAISEKGDYGYTF	TGTGCCATCAGTGAAAAGGGGGACTATGGCTACACCTTC
TRBV9	.	.	TRBJ1-1	CASSVGLQGTNTEAFF	TGTGCCAGCAGCGTAGGCCTCCAGGGGACGAACACTGAAGCTTTCTTT
TRBV5-6	TRBD2	.	TRBJ2-5	CASSFNGGKVHETQYF	TGTGCCAGCAGCTTCAACGGGGGGAAGGTTCACGAGACCCAGTACTTC
TRBV10-2	.	.	TRBJ2-4	CASSDYTGAKNIQYF	TGCGCCAGCAGTGATTATACTGGAGCCAAAAACATTCAGTACTTC
TRBV18	TRBD1	.	TRBJ2-5	CASSFGQDQETQYF	TGTGCCAGCTCATTCGGACAGGACCAAGAGACCCAGTACTTC
TRBV6-1	TRBD1	.	TRBJ1-1	CASSDRANTEAFF	TGTGCCAGCAGCGACAGGGCAAACACTGAAGCTTTCTTT